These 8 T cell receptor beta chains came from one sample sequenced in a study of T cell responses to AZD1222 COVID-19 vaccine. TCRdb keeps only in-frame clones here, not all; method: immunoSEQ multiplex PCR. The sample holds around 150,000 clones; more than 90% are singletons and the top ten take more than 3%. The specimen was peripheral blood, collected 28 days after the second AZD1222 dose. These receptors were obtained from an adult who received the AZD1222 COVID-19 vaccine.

DNA of the CDR3: TGCGCCAGCAGCTTGGGAGTTCCCGGGGCCGGACAGGGATTTTACTATGGCTACACCTTC. Encoded protein: CASSLGVPGAGQGFYYGYTF. The chain links TRBV5-1 to TRBJ1-2; 8 nucleotides agree with TRBD1. V lost 0 bases and J lost 3; bases outside the gene matches: 19. Germline V gives CDR1 SGHRS, CDR2 YFSETQ. CDR3 size: 20 residues.

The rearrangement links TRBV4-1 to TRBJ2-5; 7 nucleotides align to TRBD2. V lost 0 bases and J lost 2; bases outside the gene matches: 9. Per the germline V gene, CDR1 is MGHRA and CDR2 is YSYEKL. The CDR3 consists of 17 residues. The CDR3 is CASSQDRSSGGQETQYF. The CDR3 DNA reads TGCGCCAGCAGCCAAGATCGATCTAGCGGAGGACAAGAGACCCAGTACTTC.

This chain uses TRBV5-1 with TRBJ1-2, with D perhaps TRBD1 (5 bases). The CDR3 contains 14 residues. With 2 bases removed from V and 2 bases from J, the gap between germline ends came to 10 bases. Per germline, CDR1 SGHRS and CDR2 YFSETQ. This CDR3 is CASSFVGDNYGYTF. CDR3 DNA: TGCGCCAGCAGCTTTGTAGGGGACAACTATGGCTACACCTTC.

CDR3 nucleotide sequence: TGTGCCAGCAGTGGGCTAACGGAGTGGGGGCCAGCAACTAATGAAAAACTGTTTTTT. Translating gives CASSGLTEWGPATNEKLFF. The chain links TRBV6-1 to TRBJ1-4; possibly TRBD1 for D (6 bases). Deletions cut 4 bases from V and 0 bases from J, with 21 bases between. Germline CDR1 is MNHNS and CDR2 is SASEGT. This CDR3 has 19 amino acids.

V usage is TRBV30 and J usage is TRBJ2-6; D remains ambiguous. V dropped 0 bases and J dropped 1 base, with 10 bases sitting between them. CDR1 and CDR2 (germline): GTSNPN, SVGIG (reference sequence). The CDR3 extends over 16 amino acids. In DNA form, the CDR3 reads TGTGCCTGGAGTGTACCAGATAATTCTGGGGCCAACGTCCTGACTTTC. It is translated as CAWSVPDNSGANVLTF. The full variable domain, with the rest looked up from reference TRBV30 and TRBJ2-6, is SQTIHQWPATLVQPVGSPLSLECTVEGTSNPNLYWYRQAAGRGLQLLFYSVGIGQISSEVPQNLSASRPQDRQFILSSKKLLLSDSGFYLCAWSVPDNSGANVLTFGAGSRLTVL.

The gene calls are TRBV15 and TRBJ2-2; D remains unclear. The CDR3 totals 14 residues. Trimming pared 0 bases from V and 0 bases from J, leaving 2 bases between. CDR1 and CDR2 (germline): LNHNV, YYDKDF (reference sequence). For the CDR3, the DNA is TGTGCCACCAGCAGAGACGCGAACACCGGGGAGCTGTTTTTT. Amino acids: CATSRDANTGELFF.

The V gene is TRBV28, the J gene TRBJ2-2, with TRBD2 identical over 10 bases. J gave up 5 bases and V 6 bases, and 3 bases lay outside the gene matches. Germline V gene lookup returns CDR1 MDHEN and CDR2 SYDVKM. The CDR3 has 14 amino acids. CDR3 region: CASRAGGPTGELFF. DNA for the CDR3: TGTGCCAGCAGAGCGGGAGGGCCAACCGGGGAGCTGTTTTTT.

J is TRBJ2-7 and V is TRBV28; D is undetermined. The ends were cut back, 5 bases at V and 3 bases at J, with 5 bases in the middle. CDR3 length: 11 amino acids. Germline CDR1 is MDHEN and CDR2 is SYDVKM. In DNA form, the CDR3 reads TGTGCCAGCAGTGCCAACTACGAGCAGTACTTC. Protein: CASSANYEQYF.